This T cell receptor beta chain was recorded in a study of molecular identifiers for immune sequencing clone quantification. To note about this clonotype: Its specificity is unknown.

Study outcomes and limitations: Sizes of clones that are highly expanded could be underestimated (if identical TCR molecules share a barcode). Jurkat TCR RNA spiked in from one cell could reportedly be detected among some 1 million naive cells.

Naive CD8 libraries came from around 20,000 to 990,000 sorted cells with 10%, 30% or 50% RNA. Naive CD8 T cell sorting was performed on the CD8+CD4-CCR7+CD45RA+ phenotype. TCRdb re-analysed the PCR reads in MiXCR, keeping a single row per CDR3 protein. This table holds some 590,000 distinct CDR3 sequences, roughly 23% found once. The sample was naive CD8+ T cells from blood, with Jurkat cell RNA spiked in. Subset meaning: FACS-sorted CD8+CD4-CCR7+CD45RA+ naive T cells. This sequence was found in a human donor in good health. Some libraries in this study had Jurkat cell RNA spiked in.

The DNA of the CDR3 is TGTGCCAGCAGCCAAGAGCCCCCGGGACTAGCGGGAGACTACGAGCAGTACTTC. It is translated as CASSQEPPGLAGDYEQYF. The rearrangement uses TRBV14 and TRBJ2-7; 14 bases agree with TRBD2. Germline V CDR1 and CDR2: SGHDN, FVKESK. The CDR3 sequence is 18 residues long. Unmatched junction bases numbered 7, after V lost 0 bases and J lost 3 bases. Together with reference TRBV14 and TRBJ2-7, the CDR3 gives the full variable domain: EAGVTQFPSHSVIEKGQTVTLRCDPISGHDNLYWYRRVMGKEIKFLLHFVKESKQDESGMPNNRFLAERTGGTYSTLKVQPAELEDSGVYFCASSQEPPGLAGDYEQYFGPGTRLTVT.